A selection of T cell receptor beta chains follows, all from one sample in a study of cytomegalovirus exposure and HLA in healthy donors. TCRdb keeps only in-frame clones here, not all; method: immunoSEQ multiplex PCR. Seen here are over 150,000 clones, around 68% observed once, and the top ten hold roughly 1.4%. The sequencing input was PBMCs. Every receptor here comes from a man aged 50 or older in good health and CMV-seronegative. CDR3s include the opening cysteine and the closing phenylalanine or tryptophan. The D gene is left open where the match is weak. Clone sizes are given selectively: once, few, many, or a class where the clone is expanded.

.	.	TRBV7-2	TRBJ2-3	TGTGCCAGCAGTCACAGCATGGATACGCAGTATTTT	CASSHSMDTQYF
.	TRBD1	TRBV19	TRBJ2-7	TGTGCCAGTAGTGACAGGGGAACCGGCGAGCAGTACTTC	CASSDRGTGEQYF
.	.	TRBV10-2	TRBJ2-6	TGCGCCAGCAGTGAGAGCGCCTCCTCTGGGGCCAACGTCCTGACTTTC	CASSESASSGANVLTF
.	TRBD1	TRBV6-1	TRBJ2-5	TGTGCCAGCAGTTCCGACAGGGGTCAAGAGACCCAGTACTTC	CASSSDRGQETQYF
once	.	TRBV19	TRBJ1-2	TGTGCCAGTACCCAGACAGGTATCGTCTATGGCTACACCTTC	CASTQTGIVYGYTF
.	TRBD1	TRBV11-2	TRBJ1-6	TGTGCCAGCAGCAAGACAGGGAAGAATTCACCCCTCCACTTT	CASSKTGKNSPLHF
.	TRBD2	TRBV5-6	TRBJ2-5	TGTGCCAGCAGCTGGGGGGGGGTGGGGTGGCAAGAGACCCAGTACTTC	CASSWGGVGWQETQYF
.	.	TRBV5-6	TRBJ2-7	TGTGCCAGCAGCTTGGGATTTACAGGGAGGGGATCCTACGAGCAGTACTTC	CASSLGFTGRGSYEQYF
.	TRBD1	TRBV5-6	TRBJ2-1	TGTGCCAGCAGCGAGGGGGCAGGGGCATACAATGAGCAGTTCTTC	CASSEGAGAYNEQFF
few	TRBD1	TRBV5-1	TRBJ2-7	TGCGCCAGCAGCTTAACAGGGGGTTTTTACGAGCAGTACTTC	CASSLTGGFYEQYF
.	.	TRBV7-2	TRBJ2-1	TGTGCCAGCAGCTTTAGTACCCTTTCGCAGTTCTTC	CASSFSTLSQFF
few	.	TRBV7-2	TRBJ1-1	TGTGCCAGCAGCTTGGGACAGAACACTGAAGCTTTCTTT	CASSLGQNTEAFF
.	TRBD2	TRBV7-2	TRBJ2-1	TGTGCCAGCAGCTTGGCCGGGACTAGCGGGTTCGAGGGGTTCTTC	CASSLAGTSGFEGFF
.	.	TRBV19	TRBJ1-2	TGTGCCAGTACCGCACAGGGAATGGGAGGCTACACCTTC	CASTAQGMGGYTF
.	.	TRBV7-8	TRBJ2-3	TGTGCCAGCAGCTCGGACAGGAGGGTCACAGATACGCAGTATTTT	CASSSDRRVTDTQYF
few	TRBD2	TRBV9	TRBJ2-2	TGTGCCAGCAGCGTAGGGACTAGCGGCAGTACCGGGGAGCTGTTTTTT	CASSVGTSGSTGELFF
.	.	TRBV14	TRBJ2-3	TGTGCCAGCAGCCACCGACTCATTAGAGACACAGATACGCAGTATTTT	CASSHRLIRDTDTQYF
once	TRBD1	TRBV6-1	TRBJ2-1	TGTGCCAGCAGTGGATGGACAGGGGGTATGGCGAATGAGCAGTTCTTC	CASSGWTGGMANEQFF
.	TRBD1	TRBV29-1	TRBJ1-1	TGCAGCGCAGGGACAGGCAACACTGAAGCTTTCTTT	CSAGTGNTEAFF
.	.	TRBV27	TRBJ2-7	TGTGCCAGCAGTCAGGGGCTTGGAAGGGACCCCTACGAGCAGTACTTC	CASSQGLGRDPYEQYF
.	.	TRBV6-6	TRBJ2-5	TGTGCCAGCAGTTCACAAATTCCGGGGGAATGGGAGACCCAGTACTTC	CASSSQIPGEWETQYF
.	TRBD1	TRBV29-1	TRBJ1-1	TGCAGCGCTTTACAGGGGGTGAACACTGAAGCTTTCTTT	CSALQGVNTEAFF